The clone carrying this T cell receptor (beta chain) was detected many times. Its antigen is currently unknown. Germline V CDR1 and CDR2: SQVTM, ANQGSEA. The V gene end was trimmed by 6 bases and the J gene end by 0 bases; junction bases not matched to a gene: 2. This CDR3 has 13 amino acids. Making use of molecular barcodes, quantitative 5'-RACE generated TCR beta libraries. Using its own MiXCR run on the 5' RACE reads, TCRdb lists one record per CDR3 protein. The sample holds about 540,000 distinct CDR3 sequences, about 13% seen once. The record originates from a study of CD8 T cells in ankylosing spondylitis. Whole-study findings and limits: Disease-linked clones bore a CD8+ phenotype and were relatively rare in peripheral blood. Reports of some motif variants in reactive arthritis synovial fluid and blood predate this one. Seemingly characteristic of ankylosing spondylitis blood was a TCR beta motif consisting of under ten highly homologous variants. Significant enrichment of disease-linked clones was reported in matched ankylosing spondylitis synovial fluid.

The V and J genes are TRBV29-1 and TRBJ2-1; 7 bases are a match to TRBD1. This clonotype was obtained from a male donor with ankylosing spondylitis. Input material: blood, either unsorted or a sorted T cell fraction (not recorded which). The CDR3 DNA reads as TGCAGCGTGGGGGACAGCTCCTACAATGAGCAGTTCTTC. As protein: CSVGDSSYNEQFF.